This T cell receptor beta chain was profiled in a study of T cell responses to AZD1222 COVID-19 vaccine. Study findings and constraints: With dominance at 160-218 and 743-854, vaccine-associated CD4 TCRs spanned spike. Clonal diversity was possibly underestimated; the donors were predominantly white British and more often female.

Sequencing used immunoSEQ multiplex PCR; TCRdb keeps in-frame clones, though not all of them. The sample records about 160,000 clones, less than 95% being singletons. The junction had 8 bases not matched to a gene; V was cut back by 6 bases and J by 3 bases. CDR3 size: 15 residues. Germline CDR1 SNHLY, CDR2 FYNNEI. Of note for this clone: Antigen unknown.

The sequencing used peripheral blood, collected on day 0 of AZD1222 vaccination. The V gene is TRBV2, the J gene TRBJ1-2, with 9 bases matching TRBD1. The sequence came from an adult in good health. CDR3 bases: TGTGCCAGCAGGTCCCGGGACAGGGATGACTATGGCTACACCTTC. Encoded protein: CASRSRDRDDYGYTF.